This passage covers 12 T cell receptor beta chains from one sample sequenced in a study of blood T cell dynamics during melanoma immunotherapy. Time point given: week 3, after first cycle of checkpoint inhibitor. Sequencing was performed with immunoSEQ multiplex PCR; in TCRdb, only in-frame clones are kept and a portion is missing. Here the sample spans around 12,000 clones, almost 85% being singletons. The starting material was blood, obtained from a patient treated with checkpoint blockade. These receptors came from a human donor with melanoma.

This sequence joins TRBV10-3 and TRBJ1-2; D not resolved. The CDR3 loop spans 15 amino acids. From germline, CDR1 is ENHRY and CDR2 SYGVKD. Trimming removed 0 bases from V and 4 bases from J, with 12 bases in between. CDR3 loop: CAISESNRGGYGYTF. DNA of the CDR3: TGTGCCATCAGTGAGTCGAATCGGGGTGGCTATGGCTACACCTTC.

The CDR3: CASSPRLGRSNEQFF. The CDR3 nucleotides are TGTGCCAGCAGCCCCCGGCTCGGACGGTCCAATGAGCAGTTCTTC. The chain carries TRBV5-4 and TRBJ2-1; D not resolved. The germline CDR1 and CDR2 sequences are SGHNT and YYREEE (reference sequence). Trimming left V 4 bases short and J 6 bases short, with 17 bases between. The CDR3 consists of 15 residues.

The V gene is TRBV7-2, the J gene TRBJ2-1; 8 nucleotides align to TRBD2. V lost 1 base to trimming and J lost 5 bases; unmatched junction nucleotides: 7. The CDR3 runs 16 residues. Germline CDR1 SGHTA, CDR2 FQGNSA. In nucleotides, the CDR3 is TGTGCCAGCAGCTTAGTAATAACACTAGCGGACAATGAGCAGTTCTTC. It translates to CASSLVITLADNEQFF.

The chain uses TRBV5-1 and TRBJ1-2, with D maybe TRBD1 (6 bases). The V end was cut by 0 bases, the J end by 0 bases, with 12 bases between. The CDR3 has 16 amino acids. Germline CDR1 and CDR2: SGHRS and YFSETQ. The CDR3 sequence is CASSLGGTPANYGYTF. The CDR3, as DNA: TGCGCCAGCAGCTTGGGCGGGACACCTGCTAACTATGGCTACACCTTC.

For the CDR3, the DNA is TGTGCCAGCAGTGCCGTATTGACAGGGTACTCTGGAAACACCATATATTTT. Translation: CASSAVLTGYSGNTIYF. V is TRBV6-1 and J is TRBJ1-3; TRBD1 matches at 7 bases. Trimming took 4 bases from V and 0 from J; bases not matched to a gene: 9. This CDR3 has 17 residues. The germline V gene encodes CDR1 MNHNS and CDR2 SASEGT.

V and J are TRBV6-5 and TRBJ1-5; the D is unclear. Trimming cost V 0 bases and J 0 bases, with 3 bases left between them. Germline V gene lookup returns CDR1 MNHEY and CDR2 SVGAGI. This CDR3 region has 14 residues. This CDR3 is CASSYSGSNQPQHF. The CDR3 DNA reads TGTGCCAGCAGTTACTCAGGTAGCAATCAGCCCCAGCATTTT.

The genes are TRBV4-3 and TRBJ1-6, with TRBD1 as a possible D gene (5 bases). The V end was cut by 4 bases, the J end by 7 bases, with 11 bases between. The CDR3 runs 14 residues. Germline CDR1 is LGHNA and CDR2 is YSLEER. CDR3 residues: CASSRGLGNSPLHF. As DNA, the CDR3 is TGCGCCAGCAGCCGGGGCCTCGGGAATTCACCCCTCCACTTT.

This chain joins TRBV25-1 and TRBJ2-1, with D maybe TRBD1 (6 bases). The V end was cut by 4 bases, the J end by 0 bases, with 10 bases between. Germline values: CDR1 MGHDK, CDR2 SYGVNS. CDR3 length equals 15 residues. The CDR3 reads CASSVRGSSYNEQFF. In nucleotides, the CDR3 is TGTGCCAGCAGTGTCAGGGGCAGCTCCTACAATGAGCAGTTCTTC.

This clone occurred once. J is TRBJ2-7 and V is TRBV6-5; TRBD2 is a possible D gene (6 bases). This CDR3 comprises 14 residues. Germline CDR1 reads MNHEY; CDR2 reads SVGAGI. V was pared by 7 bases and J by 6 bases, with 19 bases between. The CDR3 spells CASTAVTSRAEQYF. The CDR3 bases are TGTGCCAGCACCGCGGTGACTAGTCGGGCCGAGCAGTACTTC.

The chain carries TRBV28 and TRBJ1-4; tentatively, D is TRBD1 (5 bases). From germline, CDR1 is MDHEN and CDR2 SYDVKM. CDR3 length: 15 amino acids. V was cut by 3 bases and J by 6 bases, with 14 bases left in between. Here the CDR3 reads CASSFRSGLYEKLFF. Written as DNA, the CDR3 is TGTGCCAGCAGTTTTCGTTCGGGGCTTTATGAAAAACTGTTTTTT.

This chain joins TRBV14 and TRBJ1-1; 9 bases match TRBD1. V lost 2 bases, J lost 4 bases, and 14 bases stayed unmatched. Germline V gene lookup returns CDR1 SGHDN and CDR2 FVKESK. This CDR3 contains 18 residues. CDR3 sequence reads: CASSQSRGQGEKSTEAFF. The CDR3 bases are TGTGCCAGCAGCCAATCCAGGGGACAGGGTGAAAAAAGCACTGAAGCTTTCTTT.

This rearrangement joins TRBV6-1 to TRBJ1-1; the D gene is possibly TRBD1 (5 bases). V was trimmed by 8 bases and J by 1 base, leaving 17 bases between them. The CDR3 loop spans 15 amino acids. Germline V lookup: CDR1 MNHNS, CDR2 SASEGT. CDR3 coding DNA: TGTGCCAGCCCCGAAATGCAGGGAAAGAACACTGAAGCTTTCTTT. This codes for CASPEMQGKNTEAFF.